This entry lists 5 T cell receptor beta chains sequenced from one sample in a study of T cells in Graves' hyperthyroidism and ophthalmopathy. Researchers took RNA transcripts and amplified the TCR beta CDR3 regions from them. During a first-round RT-PCR of the TCR CDR3, the HTBI primer set was used. TCRdb re-analysed the multiplex PCR reads in MiXCR, keeping a single row per CDR3 protein. The repertoire holds fewer than 350,000 distinct CDR3 sequences, around 18% seen once, with around a sixth in the top ten. Sequenced: blood. Receptors were obtained from a woman between 40 and 50 years old with Graves' ophthalmopathy.

This clonotype was detected ten times or more. V gene TRBV27 combines with J gene TRBJ2-3; D is unresolved. This CDR3 is 18 amino acids long. Germline assignment: CDR1 MNHEY and CDR2 SMNVEV (reference sequence). The germline V and J ends were trimmed by 5 bases and 0 bases, with 21 bases remaining between them. CDR3 DNA sequence: TGTGCCAGCAGTCCAATCCTCCCCCTGCGGCATAGCACAGATACGCAGTATTTT. Translation: CASSPILPLRHSTDTQYF.

This clonotype was observed many times. V gene TRBV12-3 or TRBV12-4 combines with J gene TRBJ2-5; 8 bases align to TRBD1. The CDR3 runs 14 residues. Trimming at V came to 5 bases and at J to 4 bases, leaving 6 bases not matched to a gene. The DNA of the CDR3 is TGTGCCAGCAGTCCACAGGGGGACGTAGAGACCCAGTACTTC. It yields the protein CASSPQGDVETQYF.

This clonotype came up many times. V is TRBV12-3 or TRBV12-4 and J is TRBJ1-3, with no clear D. V lost 6 bases, J lost 0 bases, and 9 bases lay in between. The CDR3 covers 14 residues. CDR3 region: CASSKRISGNTIYF. DNA for the CDR3: TGTGCCAGCAGCAAAAGGATCTCTGGAAACACCATATATTTT.

The table lists this clonotype with many counts. The rearrangement uses TRBV6-5 and TRBJ2-7, with D possibly matching TRBD1 (7 bases). This CDR3 comprises 13 residues. Germline CDR1 and CDR2: MNHEY and SVGAGI. Trimming took 7 bases from V and 0 from J, leaving 10 bases between them. The chain's CDR3 is CASTRGDSYEQYF. The CDR3 DNA is TGTGCCAGCACCAGGGGGGACTCCTACGAGCAGTACTTC.

This clonotype occurred many times. The chain links TRBV6-5 to TRBJ2-6, with TRBD2 identical over 7 bases. The CDR3 runs 15 residues. Per the germline V gene, CDR1 is MNHEY and CDR2 is SVGAGI. Germline trimming cut 7 bases from V and 4 bases from J; bases unmatched to any gene: 7. CDR3 nucleotide sequence: TGTGCCAGCATCACGGGGGGTCCCGGGGCCAACGTCCTGACTTTC. Amino acids: CASITGGPGANVLTF.